The TCR beta chain described here comes from a study of blood T cell repertoires in COVID-19 (dated by TCRdb to the early 2020s). At the level of the whole study: Samples covering the acute and convalescent phases of COVID-19 were provided by collaborators in the United States, Italy and Spain. The material from the prospective study consisted of cDNA or gDNA derived from T cells, B-cell-depleted T cells, or PBMCs. Deeply sampled blood TCRbeta repertoires from subjects exposed to, actively infected with, or recovered from COVID-19 were included in the dataset. The repertoires were released in a freely available public database intended as a resource for research on the immune response to SARS-CoV-2. The samples were drawn from the first 160 participants of the ongoing ImmuneRACE study and from over 950 subjects provided by 6 global collaborators. Sample metadata almost always included a de-identified subject ID, COVID-19 status, age in years and sex. Where available, HLA class I and class II types were taken from metadata supplied by the sample provider and were not determined by assay-based typing. Overall study results and their limits: The amount of clinical and demographic metadata varied by source and participant and was provided uncurated.

TCRbeta CDR3 regions were amplified from genomic DNA by means of the immunoSEQ Assay, a bias-controlled multiplex PCR. In the original analysis: Within the assay, amplification of reference gene primers was used to estimate how many nucleated cells each sample contained. Sequence reads were collapsed and filtered to measure the absolute abundance of every unique TCRbeta CDR3 rearrangement. For each sample, productive Simpson clonality was calculated as the square root of Simpson's diversity index across productive rearrangements. The source is immuneACCESS, and TCRdb retained only in-frame sequences with V and J called. Part of the clones is not carried over; for the studies checked, unresolved V genes explain less than half of this, and the remainder is unexplained. V, J and clone size were drawn from that table, and D and trimming were deduced from the DNA. The sample profile shows some 41,000 clones; approximately 82% of them were found once. The ten largest clones represent roughly 4.6% of the sample.

The collaborating institutions used their own protocols to collect whole blood in K2EDTA tubes. For TCRbeta analysis, collaborator samples were shipped as frozen whole blood, as isolated PBMCs, or as DNA extracted from either sample type. V is trimmed back by 5 bases and J by 1 base, and the junction contains 3 bases that no gene match accounts for. From the germline V gene, CDR1 is SGHTA and CDR2 is FQGNSA. From cysteine to phenylalanine, the CDR3 is 14 amino acids long. The entry retains the CDR3 DNA only, 42 bases that are in frame from base 1. Worth noting for this clone: Its antigen is not yet known. Within one base of it there is no much larger clone, and no base qualities were kept.

This chain joins TRBV7-2 to TRBJ2-7, with TRBD2 identical over 9 junction bases. Sample: peripheral blood. The TCR originated in a woman in her 70s with acute or convalescent COVID-19. The CDR3 amino acid sequence is: CASSGGRESYEQYF. Here is the DNA: TGTGCCAGCAGCGGCGGGAGGGAGTCCTACGAGCAGTACTTC.